These 23 T cell receptor beta chains share one sample of origin, sequenced in a study of blood T cell repertoires in COVID-19. TCRdb's table, derived via immunoSEQ multiplex PCR, lists solely in-frame clones and lacks some. There are fewer than 250,000 clones in the sample; roughly 84% occur only once, and over 9.5% lies in the top ten. The sample comprised peripheral blood. The receptors derive from a woman aged 80 or over with COVID-19, enrolled during active disease.

This clone was seen only once. The rearrangement links TRBV5-8 to TRBJ2-3; 9 bases fit TRBD2. This CDR3 is 15 amino acids long. Germline values: CDR1 SGHTS, CDR2 YDEGEE. Unmatched junction bases numbered 6, after V lost 3 bases and J lost 4 bases. The CDR3 DNA follows: TGTGCCAGCAGCTCCAGCGGGGGGAGGTCAGATACGCAGTATTTT. Its protein is CASSSSGGRSDTQYF.

J is TRBJ2-1 and V is TRBV24-1, with a weak D call TRBD2 (6 bases). Germline V gene lookup returns CDR1 KGHDR and CDR2 SFDVKD. CDR3 length equals 14 residues. V was cut by 8 bases and J by 9 bases, with 19 bases left in between. The CDR3 coding sequence is TGTGCCACCAACGGAGGGAGGACCACGACTGAGCAGTTCTTC. Translation: CATNGGRTTTEQFF.

This chain links TRBV4-1 with TRBJ2-1, with 7 positions matching TRBD2. Germline values: CDR1 MGHRA, CDR2 YSYEKL. With 8 bases clipped from V and 4 bases from J, the junction kept 11 bases outside the gene matches. The CDR3 consists of 15 residues. The CDR3 loop reads CASLREGVIYNEQFF. The CDR3 DNA reads TGCGCCAGCCTTAGGGAGGGCGTAATATACAATGAGCAGTTCTTC.

In its sample, this clone was seen once. The rearrangement links TRBV21-1 to TRBJ2-7; the table's D gene call, TRBD1, was not cross checked with the DNA. TRBV21-1 is designated a pseudogene. This CDR3 has 17 amino acids. The CDR3: CASSNPWDRLISYEQYF. The CDR3 DNA reads as TGTGCCAGCAGCAACCCATGGGACAGGCTTATCTCCTACGAGCAGTACTTC.

The V gene is TRBV1, the J gene TRBJ2-7; no DNA check was done on the table's D call, TRBD2. TRBV1 corresponds to a pseudogene. CDR3 length: 19 residues. The CDR3 nucleotides are TGCACCAGCAGCCGAGAAACCCAAACGTGGACCGACATGGGGGGGGAGCAGTACGTC. This sequence encodes CTSSRETQTWTDMGGEQYV.

This chain connects TRBV2 to TRBJ2-2, with TRBD2 matching 11 bases. Trimming cost V 7 bases and J 1 base; bases outside gene matches: 2. CDR1 and CDR2 (germline): SNHLY, FYNNEI. The CDR3 consists of 15 residues. The CDR3 DNA sequence: TGTGCCAGCAATGGACTAGCGGGGAACACCGGGGAGCTGTTTTTT. Protein product: CASNGLAGNTGELFF.

V and J are TRBV28 and TRBJ1-2; weak D call: TRBD1 (6 bases). Germline V gene sequence: CDR1 MDHEN, CDR2 SYDVKM. V was trimmed by 4 bases and J by 6 bases, leaving 18 bases between them. The CDR3 is 15 residues long. CDR3 in amino acids: CASSSTGTVYHGYTF. CDR3 sequence (DNA): TGTGCCAGCAGTTCAACAGGGACCGTTTACCATGGCTACACCTTC.

This clone was seen a few times. The sample holds other DNA sequences that translate to the same CDR3. The gene calls are TRBV5-1 and TRBJ2-7; 7 nucleotides agree with TRBD2. Looked up from germline, CDR1 is SGHRS and CDR2 is YFSETQ. With V trimmed by 7 bases and J by 0 bases, 7 bases remained unmatched. The CDR3 has 14 residues. The CDR3 region has the DNA TGCGCCAGCTCAAGCGGGGCGAGCTCCTACGAGCAGTACTTC. It translates to CASSSGASSYEQYF.

This clone was seen only once. This sequence joins TRBV7-6 and TRBJ2-7; a weak D match, TRBD2 (7 bases). CDR1 and CDR2 from the germline V gene are SGHVS and FNYEAQ. The CDR3 is 14 amino acids. With 1 base removed from V and 6 bases from J, the gap between germline ends came to 13 bases. CDR3 sequence (DNA): TGTGCCAGCAGCTTAGGTGGGGGGGCCGCCGAGCAGTACTTC. Protein: CASSLGGGAAEQYF.

The rearrangement uses TRBV9 and TRBJ1-6; D unclear. From germline, CDR1 is SGDLS and CDR2 YYNGEE. V lost 0 bases and J lost 0, with 4 bases in between. The CDR3 is 15 amino acids. This CDR3 reads CASSVDSSYNSPLHF. CDR3 DNA: TGTGCCAGCAGCGTAGACAGCTCCTATAATTCACCCCTCCACTTT.

The chain employs TRBV28 and TRBJ2-1; 14 positions agree with TRBD2. The V segment lost 6 bases and the J segment 2 bases; nucleotides outside the gene matches: 9. This CDR3 is built from 18 residues. Germline CDR1 is MDHEN and CDR2 is SYDVKM. The CDR3 bases are TGTGCCAGCAGGTCCGGGACTAGCGGGGGCGGGACCTACAATGAGCAGTTCTTC. Its protein is CASRSGTSGGGTYNEQFF.

The chain combines TRBV19 with TRBJ1-2; 8 bases are shared with TRBD1. The CDR3 has 17 amino acids. The ends lost 0 bases at V and 7 bases at J; junction bases unmatched: 13. Looked up from germline, CDR1 is LNHDA and CDR2 is SQIVND (reference sequence). The CDR3 spells CASSIDPIAQGASGYTF. The CDR3 DNA is TGTGCCAGTAGTATAGATCCGATTGCGCAGGGGGCAAGTGGCTACACCTTC.

This clone was counted a single time. This rearrangement joins TRBV6-2 or TRBV6-3 to TRBJ2-2; TRBD2 matches 12 bases. CDR3 length equals 17 residues. Trimming removed 5 bases from V and 9 bases from J; junction bases left unmatched: 13. Looked up from germline, CDR1 is MNHEY and CDR2 is SVGEGT. CDR3 coding DNA: TGTGCCAGCAGTGTCCGCACCGGGACTAGCGGGTCCCGGGAGCTGTTTTTT. Its protein product is CASSVRTGTSGSRELFF.

CDR3 in DNA: TGTGCCAGCAGCGGAGACAGGGGATACACAGATACGCAGTATTTT. Protein product: CASSGDRGYTDTQYF. V usage is TRBV7-9 and J usage is TRBJ2-3; 8 nucleotides align to TRBD1. Germline lookup yields CDR1 SEHNR and CDR2 FQNEAQ (reference sequence). V was pared by 5 bases and J by 2 bases, with 6 bases of the junction left unmatched. This CDR3 is built from 15 residues.

This clone was recorded a few times. V and J are TRBV25-1 and TRBJ1-2; tentative D call: TRBD1 (5 bases). The CDR3 length is 18 residues. V lost 10 bases and J lost 6, with 33 bases in between. The V gene's germline CDR1 is MGHDK and CDR2 SYGVNS. The CDR3 DNA sequence: TGTGCCATCCACCTCACCTGGGGCCCCTGGTCCGCCGCGGATGGCTACACCTTC. Translated, it gives CAIHLTWGPWSAADGYTF.

This clone showed up just once. V is TRBV5-6 and J is TRBJ1-6; D gene ambiguous. Germline assignment: CDR1 SGHDT and CDR2 YYEEEE. The CDR3 runs 14 residues. With 6 bases removed from V and 4 bases from J, the gap between germline ends came to 11 bases. The CDR3 DNA sequence: TGTGCCAGCATCCAGTACAATTATAATTCACCCCTCCACTTT. Translation gives CASIQYNYNSPLHF.

The chain joins TRBV10-2 to TRBJ1-4, with 8 bases matching TRBD1. The CDR3 extends over 15 amino acids. The V gene's germline CDR1 is WSHSY and CDR2 SAAADI. The V gene end was trimmed by 6 bases and the J gene end by 1 base; junction bases not matched to a gene: 4. In DNA form, the CDR3 reads TGCGCCAGCAGGGTAGGACAGGGAACTAATGAAAAACTGTTTTTT. Encoded protein: CASRVGQGTNEKLFF.

The rearrangement joins TRBV5-1 to TRBJ2-5, with TRBD2 matching over 8 bases. The V and J ends lost 4 bases and 5 bases, in that order; junction bases with no gene match: 10. CDR1 and CDR2 (germline): SGHRS, YFSETQ. The CDR3 has 15 residues. The CDR3 DNA sequence: TGCGCCAGCAGCCCTGATCCGGGGGGGCTGGAGACCCAGTACTTC. Translated, it gives CASSPDPGGLETQYF. The full variable domain, in which reference TRBV5-1 and TRBJ2-5 provide the parts outside the CDR3, is KAGVTQTPRYLIKTRGQQVTLSCSPISGHRSVSWYQQTPGQGLQFLFEYFSETQRNKGNFPGRFSGRQFSNSRSEMNVSTLELGDSALYLCASSPDPGGLETQYFGPGTRLLVL.

J is TRBJ1-4 and V is TRBV2; possibly TRBD1 for D (5 bases). With 2 bases removed from V and 7 bases from J, the gap between germline ends came to 11 bases. Germline V gene sequence: CDR1 SNHLY, CDR2 FYNNEI. The CDR3 sequence is 14 residues long. The DNA for the CDR3 is TGTGCCAGCAGTGAATCGGGGGGGAGTGAAAAACTGTTTTTT. Translation gives CASSESGGSEKLFF.

The J gene is TRBJ1-6, the V gene TRBV5-5; D might be TRBD1 (6 bases). V was shortened by 3 bases and J by 4 bases, with 11 bases between the two germline ends. CDR1 is SGHKS, CDR2 YYEKEE, per germline (reference sequence). The CDR3 sequence is 15 residues long. The CDR3 protein is CASSSEQGYNSPLHF. The CDR3 DNA follows: TGTGCCAGCAGCTCTGAACAGGGTTATAATTCACCCCTCCACTTT.

The chain recombines TRBV4-1 with TRBJ1-4; a weak D match, TRBD1 (6 bases). From germline, CDR1 is MGHRA and CDR2 YSYEKL. Trimming took 2 bases from V and 8 from J, leaving 18 bases between them. The CDR3 spans 16 residues. CDR3 loop: CASSQLFTGLGEKLFF. The DNA for the CDR3 is TGCGCCAGCAGCCAACTTTTCACAGGGCTAGGGGAAAAACTGTTTTTT.

The chain uses TRBV6-4 and TRBJ2-3; D is unresolved. The germline V gene has CDR1 MRHNA and CDR2 SNTAGT. V lost 4 bases and J 6 bases, leaving 8 bases between the germline ends. CDR3 size: 12 residues. Written as DNA, the CDR3 is TGTGCCAGCAGTGCCTCCGGTGATACGCAGTATTTT. Translated, it gives CASSASGDTQYF.

The chain carries TRBV19 and TRBJ1-6; 11 nucleotides agree with TRBD1. The CDR3 spans 14 residues. Germline V gene lookup returns CDR1 LNHDA and CDR2 SQIVND (reference sequence). Unmatched junction bases numbered 4, after V lost 6 bases and J lost 9 bases. The CDR3 bases are TGTGCCAGTAGCGCTGGACAGGGGGCTTCACCCCTCCACTTT. This encodes CASSAGQGASPLHF.